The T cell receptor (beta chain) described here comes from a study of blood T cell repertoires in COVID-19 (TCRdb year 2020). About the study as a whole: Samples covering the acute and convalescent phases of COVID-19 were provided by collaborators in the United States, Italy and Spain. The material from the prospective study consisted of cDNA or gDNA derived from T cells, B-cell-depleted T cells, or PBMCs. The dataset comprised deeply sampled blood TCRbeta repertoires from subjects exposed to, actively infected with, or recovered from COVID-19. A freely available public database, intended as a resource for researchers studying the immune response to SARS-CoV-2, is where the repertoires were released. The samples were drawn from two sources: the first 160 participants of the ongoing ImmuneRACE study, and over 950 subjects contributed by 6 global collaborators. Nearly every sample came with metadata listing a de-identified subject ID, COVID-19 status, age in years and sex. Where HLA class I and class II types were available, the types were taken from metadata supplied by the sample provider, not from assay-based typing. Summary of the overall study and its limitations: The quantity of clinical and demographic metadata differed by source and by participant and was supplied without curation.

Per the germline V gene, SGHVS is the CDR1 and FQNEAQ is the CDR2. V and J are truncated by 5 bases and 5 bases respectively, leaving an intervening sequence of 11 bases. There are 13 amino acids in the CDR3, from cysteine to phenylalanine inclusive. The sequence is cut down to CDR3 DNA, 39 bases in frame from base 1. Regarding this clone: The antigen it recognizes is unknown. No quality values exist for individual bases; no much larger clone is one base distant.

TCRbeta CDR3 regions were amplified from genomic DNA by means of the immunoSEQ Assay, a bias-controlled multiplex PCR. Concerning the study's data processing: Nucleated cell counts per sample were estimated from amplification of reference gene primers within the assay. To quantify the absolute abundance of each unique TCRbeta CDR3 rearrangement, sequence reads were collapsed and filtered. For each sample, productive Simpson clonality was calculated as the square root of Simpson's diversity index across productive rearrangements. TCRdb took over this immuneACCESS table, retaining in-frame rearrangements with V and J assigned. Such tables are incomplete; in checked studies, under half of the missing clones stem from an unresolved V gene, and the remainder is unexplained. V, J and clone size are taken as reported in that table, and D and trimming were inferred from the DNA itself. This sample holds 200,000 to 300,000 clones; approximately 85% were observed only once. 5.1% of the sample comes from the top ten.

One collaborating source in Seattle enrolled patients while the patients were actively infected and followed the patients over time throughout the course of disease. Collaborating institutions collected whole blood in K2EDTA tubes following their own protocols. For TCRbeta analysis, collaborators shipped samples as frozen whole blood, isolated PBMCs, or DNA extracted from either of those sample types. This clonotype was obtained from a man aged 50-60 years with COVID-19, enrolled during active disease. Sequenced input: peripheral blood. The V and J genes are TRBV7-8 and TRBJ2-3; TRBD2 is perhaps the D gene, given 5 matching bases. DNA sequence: TGTGCCAGCAGCAAACTAGGGCTAGATACGCAGTATTTT. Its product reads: CASSKLGLDTQYF.